A single sample is the source of the 21 T cell receptor beta chains below, sequenced in a study of T cell responses to AZD1222 COVID-19 vaccine. Repertoires were generated with immunoSEQ multiplex PCR, while TCRdb's copy carries only in-frame clones and drops some. Of about 96,000 clones listed, roughly 88% are singletons. Sequenced here: peripheral blood, sampled on day 0 of AZD1222 vaccination. The origin of the receptors is an adult in good health.

This clone has only one observation. V is TRBV3-1 (or the pseudogene TRBV3-2) and J is TRBJ1-1; unclear D gene. The CDR3 loop spans 14 amino acids. The germline CDR1 and CDR2 sequences are LGHDT and YNNKEL (reference sequence). Deletions cut 4 bases from V and 4 bases from J, with 13 bases between. CDR3 in DNA: TGTGCCAGCAGCCCCCTATGGAGAGGCACTGAAGCTTTCTTT. Residues: CASSPLWRGTEAFF.

The chain uses TRBV7-9 and TRBJ2-7; 9 bases map to TRBD1. J was trimmed by 3 bases and V by 2 bases; bases with no gene match: 2. The CDR3 has 14 residues. Germline CDR1 reads SEHNR; CDR2 reads FQNEAQ (reference sequence). Here the CDR3 reads CASSLTGGVYEQYF. The CDR3 coding sequence is TGTGCCAGCAGCTTAACAGGGGGCGTCTACGAGCAGTACTTC.

The chain uses TRBV7-3 and TRBJ1-2; D not resolved. Germline values: CDR1 SGHTA, CDR2 FQGTGA. V dropped 3 bases and J dropped 3 bases, with 8 bases sitting between them. The CDR3 length is 13 residues. CDR3 region: CASSFVMDYGYTF. CDR3 DNA sequence: TGTGCCAGCAGCTTCGTAATGGACTATGGCTACACCTTC. The entire variable domain, with the rest obtained from reference TRBV7-3 and TRBJ1-2, is as follows: GAGVSQTPSNKVTEKGKYVELRCDPISGHTALYWYRQSLGQGPEFLIYFQGTGAADDSGLPNDRFFAVRPEGSVSTLKIQRTERGDSAVYLCASSFVMDYGYTFGSGTRLTVV.

This CDR3 reads CASSPPYHGYTF. As DNA, the CDR3 is TGTGCCAGCAGTCCCCCCTACCATGGCTACACCTTC. This sequence joins TRBV28 and TRBJ1-2; D gene unclear. Trimming shortened V by 5 bases and J by 6 bases, and 10 bases separated the two germline ends. The V gene's germline CDR1 is MDHEN and CDR2 SYDVKM. The CDR3 spans 12 residues.

This chain uses TRBV5-5 with TRBJ2-7; D might be TRBD1 (6 bases). This CDR3 comprises 13 residues. V was clipped by 3 bases and J by 1 base, with 8 bases between them. The germline CDR1 and CDR2 sequences are SGHKS and YYEKEE (reference sequence). The CDR3 DNA reads TGTGCCAGCAGCTCACAGGGATCCTACGAGCAGTACTTC. Translating it yields CASSSQGSYEQYF.

The CDR3 DNA sequence: TGTGCCAGCAGCTTATGGAGCCTAGCATACAATGAGCAGTTCTTC. This encodes CASSLWSLAYNEQFF. The chain has TRBV7-3 and TRBJ2-1; a possible D gene is TRBD2 (5 bases). The germline CDR1 and CDR2 sequences are SGHTA and FQGTGA. The V end lost 2 bases, the J end lost 4 bases, and 12 bases lay between the germline ends. The CDR3 totals 15 residues.

The table lists this clone with a count of one. The chain uses TRBV5-6 and TRBJ2-2; D unclear. The CDR3 runs to 15 residues. Trimming took 0 bases from V and 0 from J, leaving 6 bases between them. Germline V gene sequence: CDR1 SGHDT, CDR2 YYEEEE. CDR3: CASSLEVANTGELFF. The CDR3 DNA reads TGTGCCAGCAGCTTGGAGGTCGCGAACACCGGGGAGCTGTTTTTT.

The chain combines TRBV2 with TRBJ2-2; 7 nucleotides align to TRBD2. The CDR3 is made up of 15 amino acids. With 7 bases clipped from V and 1 base from J, the junction kept 6 bases outside the gene matches. Per germline, CDR1 SNHLY and CDR2 FYNNEI. For the CDR3, the DNA is TGTGCCAGCAAACTCTCTAGCGGGAACACCGGGGAGCTGTTTTTT. Its translation is CASKLSSGNTGELFF.

V usage is TRBV7-9 and J usage is TRBJ2-5; 10 positions match TRBD1. The ends lost 0 bases at V and 3 bases at J; junction bases unmatched: 1. This CDR3 contains 15 residues. Germline V CDR1 and CDR2: SEHNR, FQNEAQ (reference sequence). The CDR3: CASSLATGGKETQYF. The CDR3 nucleotides are TGTGCCAGCAGCTTAGCGACAGGGGGCAAAGAGACCCAGTACTTC. Supplemented by reference TRBV7-9 and TRBJ2-5, the full variable domain reads DTGVSQNPRHKITKRGQNVTFRCDPISEHNRLYWYRQTLGQGPEFLTYFQNEAQLEKSRLLSDRFSAERPKGSFSTLEIQRTEQGDSAMYLCASSLATGGKETQYFGPGTRLLVL.

This clone was picked up one time. This rearrangement joins TRBV24-1 to TRBJ2-7; maybe TRBD1 (6 bases). This CDR3 region has 12 residues. CDR1 and CDR2 (germline): KGHDR, SFDVKD. Trimming removed 7 bases from V and 3 bases from J, with 9 bases in between. CDR3: CATSSGVYEQYF. The CDR3 bases are TGTGCCACCAGCTCAGGGGTCTACGAGCAGTACTTC.

The gene calls are TRBV18 and TRBJ1-1; 9 bases are shared with TRBD1. The CDR3 runs 15 residues. Germline V lookup: CDR1 KGHSH, CDR2 LQKENI. Trimming removed 3 bases from V and 1 base from J; junction bases left unmatched: 3. CDR3 DNA: TGTGCCAGCTCACCGGACAGGGGACGGAACACTGAAGCTTTCTTT. Protein: CASSPDRGRNTEAFF. The variable domain in full, completed from reference TRBV18 and TRBJ1-1, reads NAGVMQNPRHLVRRRGQEARLRCSPMKGHSHVYWYRQLPEEGLKFMVYLQKENIIDESGMPKERFSAEFPKEGPSILRIQQVVRGDSAAYFCASSPDRGRNTEAFFGQGTRLTVV.

The chain carries TRBV27 and TRBJ1-2; 10 bases align to TRBD1. With V trimmed by 4 bases and J by 6 bases, 11 bases remained unmatched. The CDR3 has 16 amino acids. Germline V gene lookup returns CDR1 MNHEY and CDR2 SMNVEV (reference sequence). CDR3 bases: TGTGCCAGCAGTTCCGACCCGGGACAGGGGTTTGATGGCTACACCTTC. It specifies CASSSDPGQGFDGYTF.

This clone was observed a few times. The V and J genes are TRBV12-5 and TRBJ1-1; D might be TRBD1 (5 bases). V was clipped by 6 bases and J by 3 bases, with 11 bases between them. Germline-derived CDR1 and CDR2 are LGHNT and FRNRAP. The CDR3 loop spans 13 amino acids. The CDR3 DNA follows: TGTGCTAGTGGCCCCGGGACCCACACTGAAGCTTTCTTT. Protein sequence: CASGPGTHTEAFF. Supplemented by reference TRBV12-5 and TRBJ1-1, the full variable domain reads DARVTQTPRHKVTEMGQEVTMRCQPILGHNTVFWYRQTMMQGLELLAYFRNRAPLDDSGMPKDRFSAEMPDATLATLKIQPSEPRDSAVYFCASGPGTHTEAFFGQGTRLTVV.

The chain carries TRBV7-2 and TRBJ2-7; the D is unclear. CDR1 and CDR2 (germline): SGHTA, FQGNSA. V was clipped by 0 bases and J by 0 bases, with 6 bases between them. The CDR3 runs 14 residues. CDR3 bases: TGTGCCAGCAGCTTAGCCCCGAGCTCCTACGAGCAGTACTTC. This codes for CASSLAPSSYEQYF.

The chain employs TRBV5-6 and TRBJ1-2, with D unclear. Trimming cost V 1 base and J 7 bases, with 11 bases left between them. Germline CDR1 SGHDT, CDR2 YYEEEE. The CDR3 runs 13 residues. This chain's CDR3 is CASSLRGYSGYTF. The CDR3 DNA is TGTGCCAGCAGCTTGAGAGGGTATTCTGGCTACACCTTC. The whole variable domain, filled in from reference TRBV5-6 and TRBJ1-2, reads DAGVTQSPTHLIKTRGQQVTLRCSPKSGHDTVSWYQQALGQGPQFIFQYYEEEERQRGNFPDRFSGHQFPNYSSELNVNALLLGDSALYLCASSLRGYSGYTFGSGTRLTVV.

This chain uses TRBV5-6 with TRBJ2-7; 7 bases align to TRBD2. V lost 3 bases and J lost 4; bases outside the gene matches: 1. Germline CDR1 reads SGHDT; CDR2 reads YYEEEE. CDR3 length: 12 amino acids. As DNA, the CDR3 is TGTGCCAGCAGCTGGCGGGGGTACGAGCAGTACTTC. It is translated as CASSWRGYEQYF.

The V call is TRBV7-9, the J call TRBJ2-2, with 7 bases fitting TRBD1. Per germline, CDR1 SEHNR and CDR2 FQNEAQ (reference sequence). The CDR3 is 17 residues long. With 5 bases clipped from V and 0 bases from J, the junction kept 9 bases outside the gene matches. The CDR3 DNA sequence: TGTGCCAGCAGCCGGGGACAGATCCTCGCGAACACCGGGGAGCTGTTTTTT. Its protein product is CASSRGQILANTGELFF. The full variable domain, with the rest looked up from reference TRBV7-9 and TRBJ2-2, is DTGVSQNPRHKITKRGQNVTFRCDPISEHNRLYWYRQTLGQGPEFLTYFQNEAQLEKSRLLSDRFSAERPKGSFSTLEIQRTEQGDSAMYLCASSRGQILANTGELFFGEGSRLTVL.

The rearrangement links TRBV6-2 or TRBV6-3 to TRBJ2-5, with 9 bases aligning to TRBD2. Germline V CDR1 and CDR2: MNHEY, SVGEGT. There are 18 residues in the CDR3. Trimming took 0 bases from V and 5 from J; bases not matched to a gene: 13. The DNA for the CDR3 is TGTGCCAGCAGTTACTCGACCCGGCTAGCGGGACCGGGGGAGACCCAGTACTTC. The encoded protein is CASSYSTRLAGPGETQYF.

This clone was counted between two and nine times. The rearrangement uses TRBV3-1 (or the pseudogene TRBV3-2) and TRBJ2-3; D is undetermined. The germline V gene encodes CDR1 LGHDT and CDR2 YNNKEL (reference sequence). This CDR3 has 14 residues. V was shortened by 4 bases and J by 1 base, with 9 bases between the two germline ends. CDR3 in amino acids: CASSRSGGTDTQYF. The DNA for the CDR3 is TGTGCCAGCAGCCGCTCTGGGGGCACAGATACGCAGTATTTT.

The chain links TRBV19 to TRBJ1-5; possibly TRBD1 for D (5 bases). The CDR3 runs to 13 residues. Trimming removed 6 bases at V and 7 bases at J, with 13 bases between. The germline V gene has CDR1 LNHDA and CDR2 SQIVND (reference sequence). For the CDR3, the DNA is TGTGCCAGTAGCCTTCAGGGAGGGCAGCCCCAGCATTTT. This gives the protein CASSLQGGQPQHF.

CDR3 in DNA: TGCAGCGTTGCCGGCAGGGTGAACACTGAAGCTTTCTTT. This gives the protein CSVAGRVNTEAFF. The chain combines TRBV29-1 with TRBJ1-1; perhaps TRBD1 as D (5 bases). CDR1 is SQVTM and CDR2 is ANQGSEA in the germline V gene. The CDR3 spans 13 residues. The V gene lost 4 bases and the J gene lost 0 bases, with 9 bases spanning the gap.